This record covers a single T cell receptor beta chain. This clonotype has just a few counts. No cognate antigen has been identified for it. The record has no base qualities; no much larger clone is one base away. TCRdb names Illumina HiSeq 2500 as the instrument used. Quantitative 5'-RACE with molecular barcodes was the method used to prepare the TCR beta libraries. The authors processed their data as follows. A new computational method based on a probabilistic model of VDJ rearrangement was used to identify disease-linked TCR variants. TCRdb's own reprocessing of the public reads used fastp at Q25 and MiXCR and kept productive beta chains. Here each entry gathers all rows of one CDR3 protein and keeps the most common genes and DNA. The V and J calls were determined by TCRdb, not by the authors. Here the sample has some 300,000 distinct CDR3 sequences; 20% occur a single time. Clones ranked in the top ten supply roughly 3.4% of the sample.

The data are from a study of CD8 T cells in ankylosing spondylitis (dated by TCRdb to the late 2010s). Describing the broader study: The study set out to find disease-linked TCR variants by profiling T cell receptor beta repertoires in ankylosing spondylitis patients and healthy donors. The full study cohort comprised 25 ankylosing spondylitis patients and roughly 110 healthy donors. Peripheral blood was sampled, and synovial fluid was also collected from ankylosing spondylitis patients.

The investigation overall reported the following: Blood from ankylosing spondylitis patients appeared to be characterized by a TCR beta motif made up of several highly homologous amino acid variants. The disease-linked clones showed a CD8+ phenotype and occurred at relatively low frequencies in peripheral blood. According to the report, matched synovial fluid samples from ankylosing spondylitis patients were significantly enriched for the disease-linked clones. Some of the motif variants had been reported before in the synovial fluid and blood of reactive arthritis patients, a finding that suggests common disease-initiation mechanisms.

The CDR3 has 13 amino acids, counting the end cysteine and phenylalanine. The retained sequence is limited to the CDR3, 39 bases, with the frame set at the first base. V is clipped by 7 bases and J by 9 bases, and the sequence between their germline boundaries is 16 bases long. This TCR was sampled from a female donor with ankylosing spondylitis or in good health (not recorded which). The sequence links TRBV12-3 or TRBV12-4 to TRBJ2-1; the D gene is possibly TRBD2, with 5 bases matching. Material: blood, either unsorted or a sorted T cell fraction (not recorded which). The encoded CDR3 is CASTYYSAGEQFF. The DNA sequence is given as TGTGCCAGCACCTACTACAGTGCGGGTGAGCAGTTCTTC.